Described below is a single T cell receptor (beta chain) sequence and its context. Antigen: not known. From the 5' RACE reads, TCRdb called clonotypes with MiXCR, one entry per CDR3 protein. This table holds 20,000 to 25,000 distinct CDR3 sequences, 4% to 5% found once. This sample is part of a study of early T cells in non-severe SARS-CoV-2 infection. Study-level points and caveats: VDJdb-based annotation leaned toward anti-spike CD8 responses and missed private and CD4 specificities.

The V end was cut by 2 bases, the J end by 6 bases, with 11 bases between. Germline V lookup: CDR1 SGHVS, CDR2 FQNEAQ. CDR3 length equals 14 residues. This receptor was taken from an adult who was a healthcare worker with PCR-confirmed SARS-CoV-2 infection or an uninfected control (not recorded which). Sequencing input: whole blood. The chain recombines TRBV7-8 with TRBJ2-4; the D gene is possibly TRBD2 (5 bases). The CDR3 sequence is CASSLLSGGNIQYF. DNA of the CDR3: TGTGCCAGCAGCTTACTCTCAGGAGGAAACATTCAGTACTTC. The complete variable domain, with remaining parts taken from reference TRBV7-8 and TRBJ2-4, reads GAGVSQSPRYKVAKRGQDVALRCDPISGHVSLFWYQQALGQGPEFLTYFQNEAQLDKSGLPSDRFFAERPEGSVSTLKIQRTQQEDSAVYLCASSLLSGGNIQYFGAGTRLSVL.